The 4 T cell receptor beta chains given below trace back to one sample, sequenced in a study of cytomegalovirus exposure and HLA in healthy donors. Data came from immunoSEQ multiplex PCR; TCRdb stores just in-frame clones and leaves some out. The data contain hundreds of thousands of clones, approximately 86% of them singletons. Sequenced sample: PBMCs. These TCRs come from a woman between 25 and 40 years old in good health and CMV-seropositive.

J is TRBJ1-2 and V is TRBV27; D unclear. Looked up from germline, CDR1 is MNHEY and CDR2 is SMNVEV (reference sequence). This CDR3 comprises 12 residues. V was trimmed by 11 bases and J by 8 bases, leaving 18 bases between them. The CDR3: CAGPRPTTGYTF. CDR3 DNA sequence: TGTGCCGGCCCGAGGCCCACAACAGGCTACACCTTC.

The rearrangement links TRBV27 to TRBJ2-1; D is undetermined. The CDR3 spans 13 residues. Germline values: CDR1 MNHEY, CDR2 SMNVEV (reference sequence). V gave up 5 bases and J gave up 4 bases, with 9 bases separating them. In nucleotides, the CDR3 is TGTGCCAGCAGTGGCCGACTGTACAATGAGCAGTTCTTC. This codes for CASSGRLYNEQFF.

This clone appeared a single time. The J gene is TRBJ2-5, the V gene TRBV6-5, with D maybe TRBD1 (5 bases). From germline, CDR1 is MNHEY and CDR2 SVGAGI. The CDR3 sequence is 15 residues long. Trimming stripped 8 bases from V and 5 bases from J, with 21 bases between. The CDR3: CASGKMTASAETQYF. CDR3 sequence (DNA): TGTGCCAGCGGGAAAATGACAGCCTCCGCGGAGACCCAGTACTTC.

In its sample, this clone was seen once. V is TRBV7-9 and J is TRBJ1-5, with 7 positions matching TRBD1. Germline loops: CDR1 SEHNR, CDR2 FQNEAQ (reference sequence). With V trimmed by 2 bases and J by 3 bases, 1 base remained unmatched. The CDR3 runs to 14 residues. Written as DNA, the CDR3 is TGTGCCAGCAGCTTAACAGGGGCCAATCAGCCCCAGCATTTT. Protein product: CASSLTGANQPQHF.